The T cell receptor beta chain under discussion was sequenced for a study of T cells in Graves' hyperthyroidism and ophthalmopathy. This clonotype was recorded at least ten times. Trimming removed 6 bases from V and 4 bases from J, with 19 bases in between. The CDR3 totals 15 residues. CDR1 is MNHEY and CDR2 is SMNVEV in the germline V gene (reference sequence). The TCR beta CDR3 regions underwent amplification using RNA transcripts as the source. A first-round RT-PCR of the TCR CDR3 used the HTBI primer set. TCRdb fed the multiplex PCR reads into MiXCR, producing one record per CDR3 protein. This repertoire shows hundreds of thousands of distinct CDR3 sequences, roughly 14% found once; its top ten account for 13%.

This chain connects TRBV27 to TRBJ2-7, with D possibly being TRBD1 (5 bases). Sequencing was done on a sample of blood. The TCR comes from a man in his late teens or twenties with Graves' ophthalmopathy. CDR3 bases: TGTGCCAGCAGCCTACAGCAGGGATATCCTTACGAGCAGTACTTC. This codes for CASSLQQGYPYEQYF.